The 7 T cell receptor beta chains presented below share a single source sample, sequenced in a study of blood T cell repertoires in COVID-19. Produced via immunoSEQ multiplex PCR; TCRdb's table is partial and in-frame only. The sample yields some 230,000 clones, roughly nine tenths seen once. The specimen sequenced was peripheral blood. The receptor source for this set is a woman between 45 and 65 years old with COVID-19, enrolled during active disease.

The chain is built from TRBV3-1 (or the pseudogene TRBV3-2) and TRBJ1-1; a possible D gene is TRBD1 (5 bases). The V and J ends lost 6 bases and 1 base respectively, with 15 bases between them. The CDR3 is 15 residues long. The germline V gene has CDR1 LGHDT and CDR2 YNNKEL (reference sequence). In DNA form, the CDR3 reads TGTGCCAGCAGACCCACCCAGGGTTCGAACACTGAAGCTTTCTTT. Its translation: CASRPTQGSNTEAFF.

This chain connects TRBV19 to TRBJ1-5; a possible D gene is TRBD1 (6 bases). CDR3 length: 13 amino acids. Germline loops: CDR1 LNHDA, CDR2 SQIVND (reference sequence). Trimming cost V 6 bases and J 5 bases, with 11 bases left between them. The CDR3 sequence is CASSRDIDQPQHF. The DNA for the CDR3 is TGTGCCAGTAGCCGGGACATCGATCAGCCCCAGCATTTT.

CDR3 sequence: CASSSLGAQETQYF. Written as DNA, the CDR3 is TGTGCCAGCAGCTCGCTTGGGGCGCAAGAGACCCAGTACTTC. This chain uses TRBV5-5 with TRBJ2-5; D is possibly TRBD1 (5 bases). The germline V and J ends were trimmed by 3 bases and 2 bases, with 11 bases remaining between them. CDR3 length equals 14 residues. The germline CDR1 and CDR2 sequences are SGHKS and YYEKEE (reference sequence).

The V call is TRBV19, the J call TRBJ2-3; D ambiguous. V was cut by 0 bases and J by 2 bases, with 9 bases left in between. CDR3 size: 15 residues. Germline loops: CDR1 LNHDA, CDR2 SQIVND (reference sequence). DNA for the CDR3: TGTGCCAGTAGTATAGATCAATCCCCCACAGATACGCAGTATTTT. Its translation: CASSIDQSPTDTQYF. Complete variable domain (other parts from reference TRBV19 and TRBJ2-3): DGGITQSPKYLFRKEGQNVTLSCEQNLNHDAMYWYRQDPGQGLRLIYYSQIVNDFQKGDIAEGYSVSREKKESFPLTVTSAQKNPTAFYLCASSIDQSPTDTQYFGPGTRLTVL.

V and J are TRBV7-3 and TRBJ1-2; TRBD1 might be the D (5 bases). CDR1 and CDR2 from the germline V gene are SGHTA and FQGTGA. This CDR3 region has 13 residues. V shed 5 bases and J shed 8 bases, with 15 bases lying between them. The CDR3 reads CASSPGQGWGYTF. The CDR3 DNA follows: TGTGCCAGCAGCCCAGGCCAGGGTTGGGGCTACACCTTC. Complete variable domain (other parts from reference TRBV7-3 and TRBJ1-2): GAGVSQTPSNKVTEKGKYVELRCDPISGHTALYWYRQSLGQGPEFLIYFQGTGAADDSGLPNDRFFAVRPEGSVSTLKIQRTERGDSAVYLCASSPGQGWGYTFGSGTRLTVV.

This sequence joins TRBV6-5 and TRBJ1-2; D is undetermined. Germline-derived CDR1 and CDR2 are MNHEY and SVGAGI. The CDR3 totals 11 residues. V lost 7 bases and J lost 7, with 10 bases in between. As DNA, the CDR3 is TGTGCCAGCACTCCGGGAGGTGGCTACACCTTC. Protein: CASTPGGGYTF.

This clone was counted between two and nine times. The chain carries TRBV7-8 and TRBJ2-3, with 9 bases matching TRBD2. V shed 5 bases and J 2 bases; nucleotides not matched to a gene: 8. CDR1 and CDR2 (germline): SGHVS, FQNEAQ. The CDR3 runs 16 residues. The CDR3 DNA sequence: TGTGCCAGCAGCGCGTTAGCGGGGGCCTTCACAGATACGCAGTATTTT. Translation: CASSALAGAFTDTQYF.